These 14 T cell receptor beta chains were sequenced from one sample in a study of shared clonotypes between healthy human individuals. Sequenced by immunoSEQ multiplex PCR; TCRdb stores in-frame clones only, minus some. The repertoire has about 1 million clones, 65% to 80% of them found once; the top ten carry about 1.5%. The sample comprised memory CD4+ T cells sorted from blood. Subset specified: CD45RA-negative fraction. The receptors here all came from a man between 18 and 29 years old in good health.

V usage is TRBV6-1 and J usage is TRBJ2-1; a possible D gene is TRBD1 (5 bases). Germline V gene lookup returns CDR1 MNHNS and CDR2 SASEGT. The CDR3 spans 15 residues. V gave up 4 bases and J gave up 3 bases, with 13 bases separating them. CDR3 DNA sequence: TGTGCCAGCAGTGCTCAGGGTGGGATCTACAATGAGCAGTTCTTC. Translation gives CASSAQGGIYNEQFF.

In regard to this clone: The junction departs from the called germline gene at one end, perhaps through a read error. The genes are TRBV7-7 and TRBJ1-3; maybe TRBD1 (5 bases). The germline gives CDR1 SSHAT, CDR2 FNYEAQ (reference sequence). The CDR3 is 15 residues long. In DNA form, the CDR3 reads TGTGCTAGCAGCTTAGGGGAGAACTCTGGAAACACCATATATTTT. Translating it yields CASSLGENSGNTIYF.

The V call is TRBV6-1, the J call TRBJ1-2; D is unclear. Trimming took off 6 bases at V and 4 bases at J, with 18 bases between the two ends. The CDR3 runs to 15 residues. Germline assignment: CDR1 MNHNS and CDR2 SASEGT. CDR3 region: CASSGNLGGSYGYTF. DNA of the CDR3: TGTGCCAGCAGCGGTAATTTAGGCGGAAGCTATGGCTACACCTTC.

The gene calls are TRBV2 and TRBJ1-1; no clear D. CDR1 and CDR2 from the germline V gene are SNHLY and FYNNEI. The CDR3 has 14 amino acids. The V end lost 6 bases, the J end lost 3 bases, and 14 bases lay between the germline ends. The CDR3 here is CASRRERADTEAFF. CDR3 bases: TGTGCCAGCAGAAGGGAGAGGGCGGACACTGAAGCTTTCTTT.

This clone was picked up a small number of times. This sequence joins TRBV7-9 and TRBJ2-5; D may match TRBD1 or TRBD2 (6 bases each). Trimming removed 2 bases at V and 4 bases at J, with 11 bases between. The CDR3 runs 14 residues. Looked up from germline, CDR1 is SEHNR and CDR2 is FQNEAQ (reference sequence). The CDR3 is CASSLSGGPETQYF. The CDR3 region has the DNA TGTGCCAGCAGCTTATCCGGGGGCCCAGAGACCCAGTACTTC.

This clone was recorded only once. The chain employs TRBV28 and TRBJ1-2; 7 nucleotides line up with TRBD1. V was pared by 6 bases and J by 4 bases, with 14 bases of the junction left unmatched. CDR1 and CDR2 (germline): MDHEN, SYDVKM. The CDR3 extends over 16 amino acids. Here the CDR3 reads CASSQINRGQLYGYTF. The CDR3 coding sequence is TGTGCCAGCAGCCAAATCAACCGGGGACAGCTCTATGGCTACACCTTC.

J is TRBJ2-7 and V is TRBV6-1, with TRBD2 identical over 9 bases. The CDR3 runs to 14 residues. V dropped 7 bases and J dropped 1; count of bases not matched to a gene: 5. Germline V gene data show CDR1 as MNHNS and CDR2 as SASEGT. CDR3 sequence reads: CASIGLAGSYEQYF. The CDR3 nucleotides are TGTGCCAGCATCGGGCTAGCGGGGTCCTACGAGCAGTACTTC.

This clone was observed at least ten times. The chain links TRBV9 to TRBJ1-5, with 9 bases aligning to TRBD1. The V gene's germline CDR1 is SGDLS and CDR2 YYNGEE. CDR3 length: 17 amino acids. The J segment lost 7 bases and the V segment lost 2 bases, leaving 13 bases of the junction unmatched. CDR3 coding DNA: TGTGCCAGCAGCGTCCGGGACAGGGCCGCCTCAGGGCAGCCCCAGCATTTT. Protein sequence: CASSVRDRAASGQPQHF.

The chain is built from TRBV7-9 and TRBJ1-3, with D unclear. Germline-derived CDR1 and CDR2 are SEHNR and FQNEAQ (reference sequence). The CDR3 has 12 residues. The CDR3, as DNA: TGTGGTACACGGCTAGGTGGAAACACCATATATTTT. This codes for CGTRLGGNTIYF. The variable domain in full, completed from reference TRBV7-9 and TRBJ1-3, reads DTGVSQNPRHKITKRGQNVTFRCDPISEHNRLYWYRQTLGQGPEFLTYFQNEAQLEKSRLLSDRFSAERPKGSFSTLEIQRTEQGDSAMYLCGTRLGGNTIYFGEGSWLTVV.

The V call is TRBV10-2, the J call TRBJ2-5, with D perhaps TRBD1 or TRBD2 (5 bases each). V was pared by 6 bases and J by 1 base, with 9 bases between. The CDR3 covers 13 residues. Germline V lookup: CDR1 WSHSY, CDR2 SAAADI. CDR3 DNA sequence: TGCGCCAGCAGGAGGGGCAGCCAAGAGACCCAGTACTTC. This codes for CASRRGSQETQYF.

V is TRBV9 and J is TRBJ2-5, with D possibly matching TRBD2 (5 bases). Germline CDR1 is SGDLS and CDR2 is YYNGEE. This CDR3 spans 14 amino acids. The V end was cut by 7 bases, the J end by 5 bases, with 18 bases between. This chain's CDR3 is CASGQGGPGETQYF. CDR3 DNA sequence: TGTGCCAGCGGTCAAGGTGGGCCGGGGGAGACCCAGTACTTC.

V is TRBV28 and J is TRBJ1-2; 9 bases align to TRBD1. CDR1 is MDHEN, CDR2 SYDVKM, per germline. The CDR3 sequence is 15 residues long. Trimming at V came to 6 bases and at J to 4 bases, leaving 9 bases not matched to a gene. This CDR3 is CASRPDRGESYGYTF. The CDR3 coding sequence is TGTGCCAGCAGGCCGGACAGGGGAGAAAGCTATGGCTACACCTTC.

This clone has a handful of counts. The chain joins TRBV9 to TRBJ1-5; no reliable D call. The CDR3 runs 14 residues. Germline V gene lookup returns CDR1 SGDLS and CDR2 YYNGEE. V lost 3 bases and J 1 base, leaving 8 bases between the germline ends. CDR3 in amino acids: CASSAAGSNQPQHF. CDR3 nucleotides: TGTGCCAGCAGCGCCGCAGGAAGCAATCAGCCCCAGCATTTT.

About this clone itself: A clone one base away is much larger, so this may be a read error. Other DNA sequences within the sample encode an identical CDR3. The chain carries TRBV25-1 and TRBJ2-6; 7 bases match TRBD2. Germline CDR1 and CDR2: MGHDK and SYGVNS. This CDR3 comprises 16 residues. Trimming took 1 base from V and 2 from J; bases not matched to a gene: 2. The CDR3 DNA is TGTGCCAGCAGTGAATGGGGGGGGGCTGGGGCCAACGTCCTGACTTTC. It is translated as CASSEWGGAGANVLTF. The full variable domain, its missing parts supplied by reference TRBV25-1 and TRBJ2-6, is EADIYQTPRYLVIGTGKKITLECSQTMGHDKMYWYQQDPGMELHLIHYSYGVNSTEKGDLSSESTVSRIRTEHFPLTLESARPSHTSQYLCASSEWGGAGANVLTFGAGSRLTVL.